A selection of T cell receptor beta chains follows, all from one sample in a study of cytomegalovirus exposure and HLA in healthy donors. Libraries were prepared by immunoSEQ multiplex PCR; TCRdb keeps only in-frame clonotypes and omits some of them. This table has about 110,000 clones, 70% appearing once. The specimen was PBMCs. The receptor source for this set is a man younger than 40 in good health and CMV-seropositive. Both conserved end residues are part of each CDR3. The D gene is left open where the match is weak. Expanded clones are given a class, and other clones once, few, many or no size at all.

j_call v_call d_call clone_size cdr3_aa cdr3_nt
TRBJ1-1 TRBV10-1 . once CASSEYAGEQSFF TGCGCCAGCAGTGAGTATGCGGGGGAGCAGTCTTTCTTT
TRBJ1-1 TRBV28 . . CASRPGLREAFF TGTGCCAGCAGACCGGGACTCCGGGAAGCTTTCTTT
TRBJ1-1 TRBV6-5 . . CASSPTDTRMAFF TGTGCCAGCAGTCCGACAGATACAAGGATGGCTTTCTTT
TRBJ2-7 TRBV7-5 . . CARSLGGRGQVSPRSYEQYF TGTGCCAGAAGCTTAGGGGGGCGGGGACAGGTCTCTCCTCGTTCCTACGAGCAGTACTTC
TRBJ2-5 TRBV19 . few CASNTGQGGEETQYF TGTGCCAGTAACACCGGACAGGGAGGGGAAGAGACCCAGTACTTC
TRBJ1-5 TRBV5-1 . . CASSLAGGDQPQHF TGCGCCAGCAGCTTGGCCGGAGGGGATCAGCCCCAGCATTTT
TRBJ2-5 TRBV9 TRBD2 . CASGSGLAGATAETQYF TGTGCCAGCGGGTCAGGACTAGCGGGCGCGACAGCAGAGACCCAGTACTTC
TRBJ1-5 TRBV27 TRBD1 . CASSSYRGQPQHF TGTGCCAGCAGTTCCTACAGGGGCCAGCCCCAGCATTTT
TRBJ2-1 TRBV5-1 . few CASSLWGVGGLGNEQFF TGCGCCAGCAGCTTGTGGGGAGTCGGGGGATTGGGCAATGAGCAGTTCTTC
TRBJ1-2 TRBV30 . . CADLQGYGYTF TGTGCTGATTTACAGGGCTATGGCTACACCTTC
TRBJ1-2 TRBV18 . few CASSLEPSQGYGYTF TGTGCCAGCTCACTAGAGCCGAGTCAGGGGTATGGCTACACCTTC
TRBJ1-2 TRBV6-5 . . CASSTLGDTNYGYTF TGTGCCAGCAGTACCTTGGGGGACACTAACTATGGCTACACCTTC
TRBJ2-4 TRBV29-1 . . CSVAGDSKDLAKNIQYF TGCAGCGTTGCTGGGGACTCCAAGGATTTAGCCAAAAACATTCAGTACTTC
TRBJ1-5 TRBV7-9 . . CASSLGRGPYQPQHF TGTGCCAGCAGCCTCGGTCGAGGTCCATATCAGCCCCAGCATTTT
TRBJ1-3 TRBV30 . . CAFSGSSGNTIYF TGTGCCTTCTCAGGGTCATCTGGAAACACCATATATTTT
TRBJ1-1 TRBV5-4 . . CASNNGLNTEAFF TGTGCCAGCAACAACGGACTAAACACTGAAGCTTTCTTT
TRBJ2-3 TRBV5-1 TRBD1 . CASSLPGQALDTQYF TGCGCCAGCAGCTTACCGGGACAGGCCCTAGATACGCAGTATTTT
TRBJ1-3 TRBV5-1 . . CASSVSTGSSGNTIYF TGCGCCAGCAGCGTGTCGACAGGAAGCTCTGGAAACACCATATATTTT
TRBJ2-7 TRBV5-1 TRBD1 . CASRKQGGHEQYF TGCGCCAGCAGGAAACAGGGGGGACACGAGCAGTACTTC
TRBJ2-3 TRBV11-3 TRBD2 . CASSPGDRGGVTDTQYF TGTGCCAGCAGCCCCGGGGACCGCGGGGGGGTGACAGATACGCAGTATTTT
TRBJ2-3 TRBV5-1 TRBD2 . CASSSGTSQRSDTQYF TGCGCCAGCAGCTCCGGGACTAGCCAACGTTCGGATACGCAGTATTTT
TRBJ1-2 TRBV19 TRBD1 . CASSIGGQGARIRYGYTF TGTGCCAGTAGTATTGGCGGACAGGGGGCGCGAATTAGGTATGGCTACACCTTC
TRBJ2-7 TRBV30 TRBD1 . CAWGGDDDRVRNEQYF TGTGCCTGGGGCGGAGACGATGACAGGGTACGCAACGAGCAGTACTTC
TRBJ2-7 TRBV19 . few CASRGAGVYEQYF TGTGCCAGTCGGGGGGCAGGGGTGTACGAGCAGTACTTC
TRBJ2-1 TRBV13 TRBD2 once CASSSGLADYNEQFF TGTGCCAGCAGCTCGGGACTAGCGGACTACAATGAGCAGTTCTTC
TRBJ2-3 TRBV18 TRBD2 once CASSPRVASGGHPYF TGTGCCAGCTCACCACGGGTGGCTAGCGGGGGGCATCCGTATTTT
TRBJ2-1 TRBV27 TRBD2 . CASRRGTSYNEQFF TGTGCCAGCAGGAGAGGGACTAGCTACAATGAGCAGTTCTTC
TRBJ2-5 TRBV28 TRBD1 . CASTPDRVQETQYF TGTGCCAGCACCCCGGACAGGGTACAAGAGACCCAGTACTTC
TRBJ2-3 TRBV13 TRBD2 . CASSSWGTSGTDTQYF TGTGCCAGCAGCTCCTGGGGGACTAGCGGGACAGATACGCAGTATTTT
TRBJ1-1 TRBV5-1 TRBD1 . CASSLAAGGTEAFF TGCGCCAGCAGCTTGGCCGCAGGGGGGACTGAAGCTTTCTTT
TRBJ2-3 TRBV10-1 . . CVSSKVGLSTDTQYF TGCGTCAGCAGTAAAGTGGGCCTGAGCACAGATACGCAGTATTTT
TRBJ2-5 TRBV6-1 TRBD2 . CASSELLAGGQETQYF TGTGCCAGCAGTGAACTACTAGCGGGGGGGCAAGAGACCCAGTACTTC
TRBJ1-5 TRBV6-5 . . CASSTGINQPQHF TGTGCCAGCAGCACAGGGATCAATCAGCCCCAGCATTTT
TRBJ2-5 TRBV7-2 . . CASSAYREAETQYF TGTGCCAGCAGCGCGTACAGGGAAGCGGAGACCCAGTACTTC
TRBJ1-1 TRBV29-1 . . CSVWDPDSHMNTEAFF TGCAGCGTTTGGGACCCGGACAGCCACATGAACACTGAAGCTTTCTTT
TRBJ1-2 TRBV30 TRBD1 few CAWSEFEGAIYGYTF TGTGCCTGGAGTGAGTTTGAGGGGGCAATCTATGGCTACACCTTC
TRBJ2-7 TRBV19 TRBD1 few CASSATGQGRNEQYF TGTGCCAGTAGTGCCACGGGACAGGGGCGGAACGAGCAGTACTTC
TRBJ2-3 TRBV7-3 . . CASSLLAEGTQYF TGTGCCAGCAGCCTCCTAGCTGAGGGAACGCAGTATTTT
TRBJ1-6 TRBV11-2 . . CASSLRYSPLHF TGTGCCAGCAGCTTACGTTATTCACCCCTCCACTTT